These T cell receptor beta chains were read from a single sample in a study of T cell responses to AZD1222 COVID-19 vaccine. The protocol was immunoSEQ multiplex PCR, while the TCRdb copy is restricted to in-frame clones and leaves out a portion. The sample yields more than 85,000 clones, roughly 90% seen once. The sequencing here drew on peripheral blood, taken on day 0 of AZD1222 vaccination. These receptors were collected from an adult in good health. CDR3s include the opening cysteine and the closing phenylalanine or tryptophan. A D gene is named only where the DNA matches it firmly. Expanded clones get a size class; other rows say once, few or many, or leave the size out.

v_call	j_call	d_call	clone_size	cdr3_nt	cdr3_aa
TRBV10-3	TRBJ2-1	.	.	TGTGCCATCAGTCAGACAGCTTCTTACAATGAGCAGTTCTTC	CAISQTASYNEQFF
TRBV15	TRBJ1-1	.	.	TGTGCCACCAGCAGAGTCGGCGGGGGGGCTGAAGCTTTCTTT	CATSRVGGGAEAFF
TRBV3-1/TRBV3-2	TRBJ1-1	.	.	TGTGCCAGCAGCCGGGGGAACCGTGAAGCTTTCTTT	CASSRGNREAFF
TRBV14	TRBJ2-2	.	few	TGTGCCAGCAGCCAAGTGCGTGTTCACACCGGGGAGCTGTTTTTT	CASSQVRVHTGELFF
TRBV5-5	TRBJ2-4	.	.	TGTGCCAGCAGCTTCCAAAACATTCAGTACTTC	CASSFQNIQYF
TRBV3-1/TRBV3-2	TRBJ2-7	.	.	TGTGCCAGCAGCCCACGGGACCCTCACGGGGAGCAGTACTTC	CASSPRDPHGEQYF
TRBV7-9	TRBJ1-3	.	.	TGTGCCAGCAGTCTAGGGGTGTCTGGAAACACCATATATTTT	CASSLGVSGNTIYF
TRBV12-3/TRBV12-4	TRBJ2-7	TRBD2	.	TGTGCCAGCAGTTTCGAGCGGGAGAGTAGAGAGTACTTC	CASSFERESREYF
TRBV6-5	TRBJ1-1	.	few	TGTGCCAGCAGAGCAGGGCTGGAAACGAACACTGAAGCTTTCTTT	CASRAGLETNTEAFF
TRBV2	TRBJ1-1	.	.	TGTGCCAGCAGTGAAGAACGGATGATTGACACTGAAGCTTTCTTT	CASSEERMIDTEAFF
TRBV11-2	TRBJ2-4	.	once	TGTGCCAGCAGCTTCCCCGGAGGGGGGCAAAACATTCAGTACTTC	CASSFPGGGQNIQYF
TRBV9	TRBJ2-3	.	.	TGTGCCAGCAGCCCACCCCAGCCGGATACGCAGTATTTT	CASSPPQPDTQYF
TRBV4-2	TRBJ1-2	.	few	TGTGCCAGCAGCCAATCCAGGGAGTCGGGCTACACCTTC	CASSQSRESGYTF
TRBV19	TRBJ2-1	.	.	TGTGCCAGTAGTTTGGGAGGTCTGGGAAGAGAGCAGTTCTTC	CASSLGGLGREQFF
TRBV5-8	TRBJ1-2	.	.	TGTGCCAGCAGCTTGGCCGGGGACCATCGGTCCTATGGCTACACCTTC	CASSLAGDHRSYGYTF
TRBV5-6	TRBJ1-2	TRBD1	.	TGTGCCAGCAGCCGTGGGGACAGGGTGCACCCAACTTATGGCTACACCTTC	CASSRGDRVHPTYGYTF
TRBV29-1	TRBJ2-7	.	.	TGCGGGGCGGAGGGGGATAACGAGCAGTACTTC	CGAEGDNEQYF
TRBV9	TRBJ1-6	.	few	TGTGCCAGCAGCTCCACAGGGAATCGGGTTAATTCACCCCTCCACTTT	CASSSTGNRVNSPLHF
TRBV5-4	TRBJ1-3	.	.	TGTGCCAGCAGCGCAGCTAACTCTGGAAACACCATATATTTT	CASSAANSGNTIYF
TRBV7-8	TRBJ1-1	TRBD1	.	TGTGCCAGCAGCCTTGACAGGGGCAAAGCTTTCTTT	CASSLDRGKAFF
TRBV2	TRBJ1-2	TRBD1	few	TGTGCCAGACTCCAGGACAGGGTCAATGGCTACACCTTC	CARLQDRVNGYTF
TRBV4-1	TRBJ2-5	.	.	TGCGCCAGCAGCCAAGATGTGGGGGCTGGTGGAGAGACCCAGTACTTC	CASSQDVGAGGETQYF
TRBV27	TRBJ1-2	.	once	TGTGCCAGCTCCAGTTACTCCATCGGGGGAGATCGGACTGGCTACACCTTC	CASSSYSIGGDRTGYTF
TRBV7-2	TRBJ1-1	.	.	TGTGCCAGCAGCTTAGCCGGGGCGCACACTGAAGCTTTCTTT	CASSLAGAHTEAFF
TRBV18	TRBJ2-4	.	.	TGTGCCAGCTCACAGGGAGCCAAAAACATTCAGTACTTC	CASSQGAKNIQYF
TRBV19	TRBJ2-7	TRBD1	.	TGTGCCAGTAGCCTTGGGACAGGACCCTACGAGCAGTACTTC	CASSLGTGPYEQYF
TRBV24-1	TRBJ1-5	TRBD1	.	TGTGCCACGCTGGGAATACAGGGGGTAGGGAATCAGCCCCAGCATTTT	CATLGIQGVGNQPQHF
TRBV12-3/TRBV12-4	TRBJ1-6	.	few	TGTGCCAGCATGGGGGGCTCGCGTTCACCCCTCCACTTT	CASMGGSRSPLHF
TRBV3-1/TRBV3-2	TRBJ2-6	TRBD2	.	TGTGCCAGCAGCTCCGGGGGGATCTCTGGGGCCAACGTCCTGACTTTC	CASSSGGISGANVLTF
TRBV6-5	TRBJ1-6	.	few	TGTGCCAGCAGTTACTCGAACAGGGATAATTCACCCCTCCACTTT	CASSYSNRDNSPLHF
TRBV5-1	TRBJ1-1	.	.	TGCGCCAGCAGCTTGGATGGGGGCACTGAAGCTTTCTTT	CASSLDGGTEAFF
TRBV5-6	TRBJ1-1	.	once	TGTGCCAGCAGACTGGAGAGCATGAACACTGAAGCTTTCTTT	CASRLESMNTEAFF
TRBV18	TRBJ1-1	.	few	TGTGCCAGCTCACCAACCACCAAGGAAGCTTTCTTT	CASSPTTKEAFF
TRBV25-1	TRBJ2-2	.	.	TGTGCCAGCAGTGGCCTCGGGGACACCGGGGAGCTGTTTTTT	CASSGLGDTGELFF
TRBV9	TRBJ2-1	.	.	TGTGCCAGCAGCGTAGAGGCGGCAGGCTCCTACAATGAGCAGTTCTTC	CASSVEAAGSYNEQFF
TRBV6-5	TRBJ1-5	.	.	TGTGCCAGCAGCACGGGGGGGGGCAATCAGCCCCAGCATTTT	CASSTGGGNQPQHF
TRBV6-5	TRBJ1-2	.	.	TGTGCCACCCAGACAGCCTCTAACTATGGCTACACCTTC	CATQTASNYGYTF
TRBV19	TRBJ1-4	TRBD1	.	TGTGCCAGTAGTGCCCACAGGGGCGGGAATGAAAAACTGTTTTTT	CASSAHRGGNEKLFF
TRBV6-5	TRBJ1-1	TRBD1	.	TGTGCCAGCAGTCAACAGGGGGCTATGAACACTGAAGCTTTCTTT	CASSQQGAMNTEAFF
TRBV7-2	TRBJ1-5	.	.	TGTGCCAGCAGCTTAATGTTTAGTCAGCCCCAGCATTTT	CASSLMFSQPQHF
TRBV24-1	TRBJ2-2	.	.	TGTGCCACCAGTGATCCAAACACCGGGGAGCTGTTTTTT	CATSDPNTGELFF
TRBV29-1	TRBJ1-5	TRBD1	.	TGCAGCGTTGGGACAGGGGGAAATCAGCCCCAGCATTTT	CSVGTGGNQPQHF